The 30 T cell receptor beta chains in this list originate from one sample, sequenced in a study of T-cell reconstitution after alpha-beta-depleted transplantation in children. Unique molecular identifiers were incorporated during preparation of the TCRbeta library. TCRdb reanalysed the PCR reads using MiXCR and keeps one entry per CDR3 protein. The sample records roughly 590,000 distinct CDR3 sequences, roughly 15% being singletons. Sequenced here: PBMCs from the stem cell graft donor, sampled from the stem cell graft. The receptors stem from a human donor who donated a stem cell graft to a child with acute myeloid leukemia.

This chain joins TRBV11-2 and TRBJ1-5; possible D gene TRBD1, 5 bases. There are 15 residues in the CDR3. V lost 0 bases and J 7 bases, leaving 13 bases between the germline ends. Germline CDR1 reads SGHAT; CDR2 reads FQNNGV. Here the CDR3 DNA reads TGTGCCAGCAGCTTAGATCTCTCAGGGAGCCAGCCCCAGCATTTT. Translation gives CASSLDLSGSQPQHF.

This clonotype was seen more than once but under ten times. CDR3 bases: TGTGCCAGCTACGGATCGACGGACGATGGGAATTCACCCCTCCACTTT. Translation: CASYGSTDDGNSPLHF. The chain joins TRBV28 to TRBJ1-6; D gene ambiguous. Germline-derived CDR1 and CDR2 are MDHEN and SYDVKM. The CDR3 length is 16 residues. Deletions cut 8 bases from V and 7 bases from J, with 21 bases between. Supplemented by reference TRBV28 and TRBJ1-6, the full variable domain reads DVKVTQSSRYLVKRTGEKVFLECVQDMDHENMFWYRQDPGLGLRLIYFSYDVKMKEKGDIPEGYSVSREKKERFSLILESASTNQTSMYLCASYGSTDDGNSPLHFGNGTRLTVT.

This clonotype was recorded a few times. The rearrangement uses TRBV20-1 and TRBJ2-1, with D possibly being TRBD2 (7 bases). The germline V and J ends were trimmed by 5 bases and 7 bases, with 21 bases remaining between them. The CDR3 sequence is 15 residues long. CDR1 is DFQATT and CDR2 is SNEGSKA in the germline V gene (reference sequence). The CDR3 region is CSAGIWGGAGNEQFF. As DNA, the CDR3 is TGCAGTGCTGGGATCTGGGGGGGGGCAGGGAATGAGCAGTTCTTC.

The V and J genes are TRBV12-3 or TRBV12-4 and TRBJ1-5; D is possibly TRBD1 (6 bases). The ends were cut back, 8 bases at V and 4 bases at J, with 18 bases in the middle. This CDR3 spans 15 amino acids. Here the CDR3 DNA reads TGTGCCAGCTCACCACAGGGAGTAGGAAATCAGCCCCAGCATTTT. Its translation: CASSPQGVGNQPQHF.

This clonotype has more than one count but fewer than ten. The chain couples TRBV7-9 to TRBJ1-4, with D perhaps being TRBD1 or TRBD2 (7 bases each). Matching the DNA end better, TRBJ2-2 makes the J call doubtful. The germline CDR1 and CDR2 sequences are SEHNR and FQNEAQ (reference sequence). The CDR3 consists of 12 residues. The CDR3 DNA sequence: TGTGCCAGCCAGGGAGGGGGCCGGGAGCTGTTTTTT. Amino acid sequence: CASQGGGRELFF.

This clonotype occurred many times. This chain connects TRBV5-1 to TRBJ1-1; maybe TRBD1 (5 bases). The CDR3 extends over 15 amino acids. Trimming took 0 bases from V and 1 from J, leaving 10 bases between them. The germline CDR1 and CDR2 sequences are SGHRS and YFSETQ. CDR3 DNA sequence: TGCGCCAGCAGCTTGGCCGGGACTAAGAACACTGAAGCTTTCTTT. Translation gives CASSLAGTKNTEAFF.

This clonotype occurred a few times. The chain links TRBV12-3 or TRBV12-4 to TRBJ2-1, with D tentatively TRBD2 (6 bases). CDR3 size: 13 residues. Trimming stripped 4 bases from V and 5 bases from J, with 9 bases between. The CDR3 sequence: CASSSGRNNEQFF. In nucleotides, the CDR3 is TGTGCCAGCAGTTCAGGGAGGAACAATGAGCAGTTCTTC.

The sample holds many counts of this clonotype. The J gene is TRBJ2-1, the V gene TRBV7-2; perhaps TRBD2 as D (6 bases). Germline assignment: CDR1 SGHTA and CDR2 FQGNSA. V lost 4 bases to trimming and J lost 8 bases, with 12 bases between them. This CDR3 has 13 amino acids. In nucleotides, the CDR3 is TGTGCCAGCAGCTCCCCTCGACTAGATGAGCAGTTCTTC. Its translation: CASSSPRLDEQFF.

V is TRBV5-1 and J is TRBJ1-1, with D possibly being TRBD1 (5 bases). CDR1 SGHRS and CDR2 YFSETQ come from the germline V gene. This CDR3 has 15 amino acids. V lost 2 bases and J lost 4, with 15 bases in between. The CDR3 here is CASSFGAGMGTEAFF. The CDR3 DNA follows: TGCGCCAGCAGCTTCGGGGCGGGGATGGGCACTGAAGCTTTCTTT.

V and J are TRBV4-2 and TRBJ2-5, with 9 bases aligning to TRBD1. Per the germline V gene, CDR1 is LGHNA and CDR2 is YNFKEQ. CDR3 length: 15 amino acids. V lost 0 bases, J lost 2 bases, and 1 base stayed unmatched. This CDR3 reads CASSQDGTGQETQYF. CDR3 sequence (DNA): TGTGCCAGCAGCCAAGATGGGACAGGGCAAGAGACCCAGTACTTC.

This chain joins TRBV7-8 and TRBJ2-5; D is uncertain. The germline gives CDR1 SGHVS, CDR2 FQNEAQ. The CDR3 has 15 residues. V was trimmed by 3 bases and J by 5 bases, leaving 16 bases between them. Written as DNA, the CDR3 is TGTGCCAGCAGCTTTTTTGGACGGACCGCTGAGACCCAGTACTTC. It specifies CASSFFGRTAETQYF.

This clonotype was seen ten or more times. V gene TRBV7-2 combines with J gene TRBJ2-5; the D gene is possibly TRBD1 (5 bases). Germline V gene data show CDR1 as SGHTA and CDR2 as FQGNSA. The CDR3 runs to 14 residues. Between the trimmed V and J ends, which lost 4 bases and 1 base, there was a span of 10 bases. The CDR3 sequence is CASSSGLTQETQYF. The CDR3 bases are TGTGCCAGCAGCTCAGGGTTGACCCAAGAGACCCAGTACTTC.

This clonotype was found a few times. The J gene is TRBJ2-1, the V gene TRBV20-1; D gene unclear. CDR1 and CDR2 (germline): DFQATT, SNEGSKA (reference sequence). The germline V and J ends were trimmed by 7 bases and 0 bases, with 16 bases remaining between them. The length of the CDR3 is 15 residues. The CDR3 DNA reads as TGCAGTGTTCAATTCTCCCCGAGCTCCTACAATGAGCAGTTCTTC. This encodes CSVQFSPSSYNEQFF.

The V gene is TRBV6-1, the J gene TRBJ1-2, with 8 bases aligning to TRBD1. The CDR3 is 13 residues long. From germline, CDR1 is MNHNS and CDR2 SASEGT. After removal of 5 bases from V and 8 bases from J, the junction contained 7 bases not matched to a gene. CDR3 coding DNA: TGTGCCAGCAGTCAGGACAGGGCCTTAGGCTACACCTTC. It is translated as CASSQDRALGYTF.

This clonotype was seen ten or more times. The junction differs from germline at one of its ends, possibly a read error. The chain combines TRBV7-2 with TRBJ2-3; 7 nucleotides match TRBD1. This CDR3 spans 14 amino acids. Germline V gene lookup returns CDR1 SGHTA and CDR2 FQGNSA. CDR3 nucleotides: TGCGCCAGCAGCTCGGACAGGTCCACAGATACGCAGTATTTT. Its translation is CASSSDRSTDTQYF.

About this clonotype itself: Given a much more abundant clone one base away, this may be a read error. The chain has TRBV4-3 and TRBJ1-1; weak D call: TRBD1 (5 bases). This CDR3 comprises 15 residues. Germline V CDR1 and CDR2: LGHNA, YSLEER. The CDR3 DNA follows: TGCGCCACCAGCCAGGTGGGGCAAATGAACACTGAAGCTTTCTTT. Its protein product is CATSQVGQMNTEAFF.

To note about this clonotype: This may come from a read error, since a much larger clone is one base off. V is TRBV10-3 and J is TRBJ2-1; D remains unclear. V lost 0 bases to trimming and J lost 4 bases, with 13 bases between them. The CDR3 extends over 16 amino acids. Per the germline V gene, CDR1 is ENHRY and CDR2 is SYGVKD. The CDR3 region is CAISESGPSAYNEQFF. CDR3 DNA sequence: TGTGCCATCAGTGAGTCCGGACCCTCCGCGTACAATGAGCAGTTCTTC.

This clonotype was counted only a few times. The rearrangement links TRBV12-3 or TRBV12-4 to TRBJ2-1; D not certain. The CDR3 has 18 residues. Deletions cut 3 bases from V and 2 bases from J, with 20 bases between. The CDR3 here is CASSFDLESSLAYNEQFF. CDR3 nucleotides: TGTGCCAGCAGTTTTGATCTTGAGTCCTCTCTGGCCTACAATGAGCAGTTCTTC.

This clonotype showed up many times. The chain carries TRBV20-1 and TRBJ2-3; 9 bases are a match to TRBD2. This CDR3 has 16 residues. CDR1 and CDR2 from the germline V gene are DFQATT and SNEGSKA (reference sequence). The J segment lost 2 bases and the V segment lost 0 bases, leaving 6 bases of the junction unmatched. CDR3 sequence: CSARDGSGGLTDTQYF. In DNA, the CDR3 is TGCAGTGCTAGAGATGGTAGCGGGGGACTCACAGATACGCAGTATTTT.

This clonotype was observed at least ten times. This rearrangement joins TRBV5-1 to TRBJ2-7; TRBD1 agrees at 9 bases. The trim removed 5 bases at V and 3 bases at J, leaving 3 bases unmatched. The CDR3 extends over 13 amino acids. In germline, CDR1 is SGHRS, CDR2 YFSETQ. CDR3 bases: TGCGCCAGCAGACGGGACAGGGACTACGAGCAGTACGTC. It encodes CASRRDRDYEQYV.

In regard to this clonotype: This may be a read error: a much more frequent sequence differs by one nucleotide. CDR3 residues: CCVERPWPNLPTDTQYF. The CDR3 coding sequence is TGCTGTGTAGAAAGACCATGGCCCAACCTCCCCACAGATACGCAGTATTTT. The J gene is TRBJ2-3, the V gene TRBV20-1; no definite D call. Germline V gene sequence: CDR1 DFQATT, CDR2 SNEGSKA (reference sequence). The CDR3 runs 17 residues.

The sample holds many counts of this clonotype. V is TRBV13 and J is TRBJ1-1, with unresolved D. CDR3 length: 14 amino acids. Trimming removed 3 bases from V and 5 bases from J, with 13 bases in between. Germline CDR1 is PRHDT and CDR2 is FYEKMQ (reference sequence). CDR3 amino acids: CASSLDSGRTEAFF. In nucleotides, the CDR3 is TGTGCCAGCAGCTTGGACTCCGGGCGGACTGAAGCTTTCTTT.

V usage is TRBV29-1 and J usage is TRBJ2-5, with 14 nucleotides matching TRBD2. This CDR3 has 14 amino acids. V was pared by 5 bases and J by 7 bases, with 6 bases of the junction left unmatched. Germline-derived CDR1 and CDR2 are SQVTM and ANQGSEA. CDR3: CSVRLAGGRVTQYF. As DNA, the CDR3 is TGCAGCGTTAGACTAGCGGGGGGGCGAGTGACCCAGTACTTC.

This clonotype was detected only a few times. This sequence joins TRBV7-2 and TRBJ1-2, with D perhaps matching TRBD1 (5 bases). Germline V gene data show CDR1 as SGHTA and CDR2 as FQGNSA. The CDR3 contains 15 residues. Trimming cost V 0 bases and J 6 bases, with 14 bases left between them. CDR3 coding DNA: TGTGCCAGCAGCTTAGCGGGCAGGTGGGGCGATGGCTACACCTTC. Its protein is CASSLAGRWGDGYTF.

This clonotype was observed at least ten times. The genes are TRBV14 and TRBJ2-5; D perhaps matches TRBD2 (5 bases). The CDR3 length is 15 residues. Germline lookup yields CDR1 SGHDN and CDR2 FVKESK. V lost 0 bases and J lost 5, with 13 bases in between. The CDR3 DNA reads as TGTGCCAGCAGCCAAGAATCGGGATGGGCGGAGACCCAGTACTTC. It codes for CASSQESGWAETQYF. Variable domain in full (rest from reference TRBV14 and TRBJ2-5): EAGVTQFPSHSVIEKGQTVTLRCDPISGHDNLYWYRRVMGKEIKFLLHFVKESKQDESGMPNNRFLAERTGGTYSTLKVQPAELEDSGVYFCASSQESGWAETQYFGPGTRLLVL.

V gene TRBV20-1 combines with J gene TRBJ2-3, with 12 nucleotides matching TRBD2. J gave up 6 bases and V 6 bases, and 7 bases lay outside the gene matches. Germline values: CDR1 DFQATT, CDR2 SNEGSKA (reference sequence). The CDR3 has 14 amino acids. The CDR3 nucleotides read TGCAGTGCCCCCGGACTAGCGGGGCCCGATACGCAGTATTTT. This encodes CSAPGLAGPDTQYF.

The chain couples TRBV5-1 to TRBJ1-1, with no clear D. The germline V and J ends were trimmed by 5 bases and 2 bases, with 13 bases remaining between them. Germline V gene sequence: CDR1 SGHRS, CDR2 YFSETQ. The CDR3 is 14 residues long. This chain's CDR3 is CASRIGNSNTEAFF. CDR3 bases: TGCGCCAGCAGAATCGGTAACAGCAACACTGAAGCTTTCTTT.

In this sample, this clonotype turned up many times. CDR3 loop: CSANQPHRSYEQYF. As DNA, the CDR3 is TGCAGTGCTAACCAGCCTCATAGGAGTTACGAGCAGTACTTC. This sequence joins TRBV20-1 and TRBJ2-7; D is undetermined. The CDR3 totals 14 residues. Germline CDR1 reads DFQATT; CDR2 reads SNEGSKA (reference sequence). V gave up 4 bases and J gave up 4 bases, with 17 bases separating them.

In DNA form, the CDR3 reads TGTGCCAGCAGGGGGACAGGGTCCGCCGGGGAGCTGTTTTTT. Residues: CASRGTGSAGELFF. The chain has TRBV6-1 and TRBJ2-2; 9 nucleotides align to TRBD1. J was trimmed by 6 bases and V by 6 bases; bases with no gene match: 5. The CDR3 contains 14 residues. Germline V gene data show CDR1 as MNHNS and CDR2 as SASEGT.

This clonotype was observed a handful of times. The V gene is TRBV5-1, the J gene TRBJ2-7; D is unresolved. The CDR3 is 14 amino acids. V gave up 4 bases and J gave up 5 bases, with 16 bases separating them. Germline assignment: CDR1 SGHRS and CDR2 YFSETQ. The CDR3 is CASSLGQFPNEQYV. DNA for the CDR3: TGCGCCAGCAGCCTCGGTCAATTTCCGAACGAGCAGTACGTC.